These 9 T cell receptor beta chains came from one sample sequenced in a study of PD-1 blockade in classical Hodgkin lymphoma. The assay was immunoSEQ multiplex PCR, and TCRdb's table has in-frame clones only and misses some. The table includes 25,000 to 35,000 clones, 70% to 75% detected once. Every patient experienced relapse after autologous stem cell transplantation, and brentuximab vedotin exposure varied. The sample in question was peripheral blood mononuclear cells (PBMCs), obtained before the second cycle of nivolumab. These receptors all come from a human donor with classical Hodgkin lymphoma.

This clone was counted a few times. The CDR3 here is CASSSGQNFNTIYF. The CDR3 DNA reads TGTGCCAGCAGTAGTGGACAGAATTTTAACACCATATATTTT. The chain uses TRBV27 and TRBJ1-3, with D possibly TRBD1 on 6 matching bases. Per germline, CDR1 MNHEY and CDR2 SMNVEV (reference sequence). Trimming shortened V by 5 bases and J by 7 bases, and 15 bases separated the two germline ends. The CDR3 is 14 amino acids.

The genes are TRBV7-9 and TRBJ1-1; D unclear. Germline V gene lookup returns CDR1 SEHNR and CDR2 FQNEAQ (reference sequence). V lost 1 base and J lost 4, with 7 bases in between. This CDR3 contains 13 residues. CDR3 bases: TGTGCCAGCAGCTTAGATGTGAGCACTGAAGCTTTCTTT. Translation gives CASSLDVSTEAFF.

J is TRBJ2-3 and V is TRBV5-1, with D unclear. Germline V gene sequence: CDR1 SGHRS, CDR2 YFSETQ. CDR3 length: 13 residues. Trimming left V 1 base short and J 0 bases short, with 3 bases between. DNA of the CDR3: TGCGCCAGCAGCTTGCTCAGCACAGATACGCAGTATTTT. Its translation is CASSLLSTDTQYF.

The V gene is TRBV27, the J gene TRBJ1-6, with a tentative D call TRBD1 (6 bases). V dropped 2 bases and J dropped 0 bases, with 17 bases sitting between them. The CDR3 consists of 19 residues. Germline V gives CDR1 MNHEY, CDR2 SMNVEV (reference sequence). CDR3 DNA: TGTGCCAGCAGTTTAAGGCAGGGGATTGGAAGCTCCTATAATTCACCCCTCCACTTT. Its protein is CASSLRQGIGSSYNSPLHF.

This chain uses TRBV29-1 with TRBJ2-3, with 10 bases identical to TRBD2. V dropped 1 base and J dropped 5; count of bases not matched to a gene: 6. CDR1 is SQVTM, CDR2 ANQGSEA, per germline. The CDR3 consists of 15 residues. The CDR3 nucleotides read TGCAGCGTTGAAGTCGGAGCGGGGGGGCAAGATACGCAGTATTTT. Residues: CSVEVGAGGQDTQYF.

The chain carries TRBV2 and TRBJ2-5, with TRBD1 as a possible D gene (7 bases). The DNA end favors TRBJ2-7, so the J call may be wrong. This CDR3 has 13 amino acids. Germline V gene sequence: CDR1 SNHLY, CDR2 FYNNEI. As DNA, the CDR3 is TGTGCCAGCAGGGGGGGACAGACCTACGAGCAGTACTTC. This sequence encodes CASRGGQTYEQYF.

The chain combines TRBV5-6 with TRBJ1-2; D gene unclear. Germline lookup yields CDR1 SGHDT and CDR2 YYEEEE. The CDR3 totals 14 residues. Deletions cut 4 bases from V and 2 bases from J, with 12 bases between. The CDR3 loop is CASSPPHLNYGYTF. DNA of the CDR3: TGTGCCAGCAGCCCCCCACACCTAAACTATGGCTACACCTTC.

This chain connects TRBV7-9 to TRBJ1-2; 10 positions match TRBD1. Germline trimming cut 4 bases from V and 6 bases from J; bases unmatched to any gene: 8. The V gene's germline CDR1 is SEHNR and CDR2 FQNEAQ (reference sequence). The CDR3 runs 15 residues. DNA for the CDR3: TGTGCCAGCAGCTCGGGACAGGGGATCACGGATGGCTACACCTTC. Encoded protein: CASSSGQGITDGYTF.

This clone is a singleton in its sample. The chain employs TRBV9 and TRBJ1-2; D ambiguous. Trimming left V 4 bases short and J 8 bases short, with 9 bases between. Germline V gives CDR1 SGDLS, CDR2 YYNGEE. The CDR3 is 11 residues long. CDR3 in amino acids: CASSRRRGYTF. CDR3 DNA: TGTGCCAGCAGCCGACGACGGGGCTACACCTTC.